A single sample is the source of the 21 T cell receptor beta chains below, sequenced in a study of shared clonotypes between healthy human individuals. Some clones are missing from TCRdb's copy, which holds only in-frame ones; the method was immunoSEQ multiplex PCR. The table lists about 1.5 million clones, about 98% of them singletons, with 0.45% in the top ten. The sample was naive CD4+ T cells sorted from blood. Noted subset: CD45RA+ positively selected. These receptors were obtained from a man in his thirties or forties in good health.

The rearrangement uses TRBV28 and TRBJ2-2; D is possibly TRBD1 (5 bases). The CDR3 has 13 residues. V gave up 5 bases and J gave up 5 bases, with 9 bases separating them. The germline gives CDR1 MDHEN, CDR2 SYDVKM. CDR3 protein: CASSVPGTGELFF. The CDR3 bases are TGTGCCAGCAGTGTACCAGGGACCGGGGAGCTGTTTTTT.

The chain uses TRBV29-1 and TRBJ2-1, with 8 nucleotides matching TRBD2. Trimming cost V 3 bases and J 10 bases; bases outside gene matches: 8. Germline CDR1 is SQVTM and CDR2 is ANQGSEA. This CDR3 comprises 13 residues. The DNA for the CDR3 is TGCAGCGTTGACGCCAGCGGGAGCGTCGAGCAGTTCTTC. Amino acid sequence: CSVDASGSVEQFF.

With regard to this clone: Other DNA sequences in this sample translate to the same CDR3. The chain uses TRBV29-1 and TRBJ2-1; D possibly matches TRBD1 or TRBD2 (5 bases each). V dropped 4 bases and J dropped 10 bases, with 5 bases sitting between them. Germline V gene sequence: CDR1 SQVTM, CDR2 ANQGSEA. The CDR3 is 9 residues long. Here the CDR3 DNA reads TGCAGCGTTGGGGGGGAGCAGTTCTTC. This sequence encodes CSVGGEQFF.

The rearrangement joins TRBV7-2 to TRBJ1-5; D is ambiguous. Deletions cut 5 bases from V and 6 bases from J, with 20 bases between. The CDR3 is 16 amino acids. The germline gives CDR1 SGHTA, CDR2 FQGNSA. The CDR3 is CASSQGGRYSGQPQHF. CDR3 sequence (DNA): TGTGCCAGCAGCCAAGGAGGGCGATATTCGGGTCAGCCCCAGCATTTT.

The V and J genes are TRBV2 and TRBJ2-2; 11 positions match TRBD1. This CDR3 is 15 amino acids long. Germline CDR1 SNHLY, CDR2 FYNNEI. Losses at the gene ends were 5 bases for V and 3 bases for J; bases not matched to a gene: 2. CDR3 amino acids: CASSSDRGHTGELFF. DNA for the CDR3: TGTGCCAGCAGTTCGGACAGGGGGCACACCGGGGAGCTGTTTTTT.

The CDR3, as DNA: TGCGCCAGCAGCCAAGAGGGACTAGCGGCCCTGAGCACAGATACGCAGTATTTT. This sequence encodes CASSQEGLAALSTDTQYF. The genes are TRBV4-3 and TRBJ2-3, with 11 bases that match TRBD2. CDR3 length: 18 amino acids. The V gene's germline CDR1 is LGHNA and CDR2 YSLEER. The V and J ends lost 0 bases and 0 bases, in that order; junction bases with no gene match: 5.

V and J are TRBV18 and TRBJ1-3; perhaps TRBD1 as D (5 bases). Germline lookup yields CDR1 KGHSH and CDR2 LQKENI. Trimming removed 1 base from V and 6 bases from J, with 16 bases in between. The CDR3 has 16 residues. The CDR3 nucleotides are TGTGCCAGCTCACCACTGCGGGGGGTCGGACAAAACACCATATATTTT. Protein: CASSPLRGVGQNTIYF.

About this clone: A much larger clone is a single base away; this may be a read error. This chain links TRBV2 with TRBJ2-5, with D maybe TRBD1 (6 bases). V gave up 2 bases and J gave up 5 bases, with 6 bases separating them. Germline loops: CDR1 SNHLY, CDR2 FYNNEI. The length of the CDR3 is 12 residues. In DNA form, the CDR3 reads TGTGCCAGCAGTGAACAGGGGGAGACCCAGTACTTC. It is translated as CASSEQGETQYF.

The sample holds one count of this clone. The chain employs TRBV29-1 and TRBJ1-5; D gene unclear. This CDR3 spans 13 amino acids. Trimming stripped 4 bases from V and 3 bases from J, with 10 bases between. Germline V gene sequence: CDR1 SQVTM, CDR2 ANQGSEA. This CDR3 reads CSVGEGSNQPQHF. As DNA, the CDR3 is TGCAGCGTTGGCGAGGGTTCCAATCAGCCCCAGCATTTT.

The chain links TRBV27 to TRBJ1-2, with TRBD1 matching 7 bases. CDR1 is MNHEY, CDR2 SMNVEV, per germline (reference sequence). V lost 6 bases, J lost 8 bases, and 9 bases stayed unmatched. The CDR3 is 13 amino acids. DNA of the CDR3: TGTGCCAGCAGCCCCGACAGGGAGATAGGCTACACCTTC. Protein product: CASSPDREIGYTF.

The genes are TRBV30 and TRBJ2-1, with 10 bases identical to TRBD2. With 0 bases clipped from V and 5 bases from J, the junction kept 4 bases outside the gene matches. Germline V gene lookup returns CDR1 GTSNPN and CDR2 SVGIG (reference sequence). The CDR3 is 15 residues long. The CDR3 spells CAWSVGTSENNEQFF. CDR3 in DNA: TGTGCCTGGAGTGTAGGGACTAGCGAAAACAATGAGCAGTTCTTC.

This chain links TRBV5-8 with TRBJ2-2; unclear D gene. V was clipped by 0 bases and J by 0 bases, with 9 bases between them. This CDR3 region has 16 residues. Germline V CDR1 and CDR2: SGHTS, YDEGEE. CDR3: CASSLGLGANTGELFF. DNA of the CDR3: TGTGCCAGCAGCTTGGGGTTGGGTGCGAACACCGGGGAGCTGTTTTTT.

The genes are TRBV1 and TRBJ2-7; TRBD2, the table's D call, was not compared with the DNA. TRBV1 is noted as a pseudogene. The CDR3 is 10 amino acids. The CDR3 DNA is TGCACCAGCAGCCAAGATCTTATGAGCTTC. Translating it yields CTSSQDLMSF.

The DNA for the CDR3 is TGCGCCAGCAGCGTAGGACAGGGGGCAGGCGAGCAGTACTTC. It specifies CASSVGQGAGEQYF. The chain combines TRBV5-1 with TRBJ2-7; TRBD1 aligns across 11 bases. V was pared by 4 bases and J by 6 bases, with 6 bases of the junction left unmatched. This CDR3 has 14 amino acids. CDR1 is SGHRS and CDR2 is YFSETQ in the germline V gene.

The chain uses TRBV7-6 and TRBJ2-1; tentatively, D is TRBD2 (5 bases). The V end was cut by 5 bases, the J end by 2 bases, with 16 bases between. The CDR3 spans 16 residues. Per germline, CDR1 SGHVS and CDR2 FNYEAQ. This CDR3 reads CASSISGVLAYNEQFF. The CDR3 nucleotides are TGTGCCAGCAGCATCTCCGGAGTACTAGCCTACAATGAGCAGTTCTTC.

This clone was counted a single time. For the CDR3, the DNA is TGCAGCGTTGGGGGCACCACCACTGAAGCTTTCTTT. It encodes CSVGGTTTEAFF. This chain links TRBV29-1 with TRBJ1-1; maybe TRBD1 (5 bases). Germline CDR1 is SQVTM and CDR2 is ANQGSEA. The germline V and J ends were trimmed by 4 bases and 4 bases, with 10 bases remaining between them. The CDR3 covers 12 residues.

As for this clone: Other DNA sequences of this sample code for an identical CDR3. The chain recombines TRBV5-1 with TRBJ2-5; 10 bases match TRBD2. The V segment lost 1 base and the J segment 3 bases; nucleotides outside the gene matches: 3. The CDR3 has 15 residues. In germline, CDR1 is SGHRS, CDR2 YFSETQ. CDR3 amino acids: CASSLTGTSEETQYF. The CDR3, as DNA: TGCGCCAGCAGCTTGACGGGGACTAGCGAAGAGACCCAGTACTTC.

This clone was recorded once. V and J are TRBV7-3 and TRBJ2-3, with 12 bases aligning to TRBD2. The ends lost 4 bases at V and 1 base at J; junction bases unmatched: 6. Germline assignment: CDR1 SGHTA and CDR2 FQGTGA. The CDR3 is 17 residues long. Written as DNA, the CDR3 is TGTGCCAGCAGCTCCCGACTAGCGGGAGAGGGCACAGATACGCAGTATTTT. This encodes CASSSRLAGEGTDTQYF.

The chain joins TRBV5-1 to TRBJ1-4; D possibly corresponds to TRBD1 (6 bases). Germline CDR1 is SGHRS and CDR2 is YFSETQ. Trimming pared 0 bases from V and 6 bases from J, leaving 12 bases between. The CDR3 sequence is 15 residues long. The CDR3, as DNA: TGCGCCAGCAGCTTGGATGGGGGCACCGATGAAAAACTGTTTTTT. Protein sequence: CASSLDGGTDEKLFF. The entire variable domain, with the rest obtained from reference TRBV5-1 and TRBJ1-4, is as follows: KAGVTQTPRYLIKTRGQQVTLSCSPISGHRSVSWYQQTPGQGLQFLFEYFSETQRNKGNFPGRFSGRQFSNSRSEMNVSTLELGDSALYLCASSLDGGTDEKLFFGSGTQLSVL.

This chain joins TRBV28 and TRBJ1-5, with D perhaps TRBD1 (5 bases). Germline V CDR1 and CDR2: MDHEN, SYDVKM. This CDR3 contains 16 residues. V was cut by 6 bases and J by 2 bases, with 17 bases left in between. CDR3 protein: CASSNGGDAGNQPQHF. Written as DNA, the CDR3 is TGTGCCAGCAGCAATGGGGGGGACGCGGGCAATCAGCCCCAGCATTTT.

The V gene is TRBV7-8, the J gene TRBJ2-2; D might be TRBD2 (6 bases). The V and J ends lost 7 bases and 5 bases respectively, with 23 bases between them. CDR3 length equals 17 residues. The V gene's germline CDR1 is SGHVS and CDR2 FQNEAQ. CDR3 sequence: CASTLRTIPPGTGELFF. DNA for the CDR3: TGTGCCAGCACCCTTCGGACTATACCCCCGGGGACCGGGGAGCTGTTTTTT.